The clone carrying this T cell receptor (beta chain) was seen just once. This sample was included in a study of long-term antiretroviral therapy in people with HIV. V was shortened by 0 bases and J by 5 bases, with 7 bases between the two germline ends. Germline V gene sequence: CDR1 KGHSH, CDR2 LQKENI. This CDR3 is 13 amino acids long. The libraries were made with immunoSEQ v3.0 at survey level. Method: immunoSEQ multiplex PCR; TCRdb's copy keeps in-frame clones and lacks some. This repertoire shows 25,000 to 35,000 clones, over 70% found once; its top ten account for roughly 10%. The samples comprised 1-10 million cryopreserved PBMC ahead of DNA extraction.

This specimen was unsorted PBMCs, taken 2.8 years after starting antiretroviral therapy. The V gene is TRBV18, the J gene TRBJ1-1, with D possibly being TRBD1 (5 bases). The origin of this receptor is a man in his thirties or forties with HIV. The CDR3 reads CASSPPEGTEAFF. In nucleotides, the CDR3 is TGTGCCAGCTCACCACCGGAGGGGACTGAAGCTTTCTTT.